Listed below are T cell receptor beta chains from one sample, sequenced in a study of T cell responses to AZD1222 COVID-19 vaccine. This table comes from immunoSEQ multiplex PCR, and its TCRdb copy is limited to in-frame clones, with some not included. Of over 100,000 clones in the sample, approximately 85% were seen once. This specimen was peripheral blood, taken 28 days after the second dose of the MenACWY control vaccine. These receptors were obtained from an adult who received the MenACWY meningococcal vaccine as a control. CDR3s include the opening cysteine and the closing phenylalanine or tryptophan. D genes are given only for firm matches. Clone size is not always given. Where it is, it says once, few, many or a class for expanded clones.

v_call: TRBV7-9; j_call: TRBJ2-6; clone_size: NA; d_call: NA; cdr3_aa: CASTRQARSGANVLTF; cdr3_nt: TGTGCCAGCACCCGACAGGCTCGCTCTGGGGCCAACGTCCTGACTTTC
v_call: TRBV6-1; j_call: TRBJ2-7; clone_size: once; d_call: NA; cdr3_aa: CASSSPTLASYEQYF; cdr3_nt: TGTGCCAGCAGTTCCCCAACTCTAGCTTCCTACGAGCAGTACTTC
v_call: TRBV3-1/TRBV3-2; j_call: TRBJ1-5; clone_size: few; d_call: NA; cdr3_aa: CASSQDWGNNQPQHF; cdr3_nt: TGTGCCAGCAGCCAAGATTGGGGGAACAATCAGCCCCAGCATTTT
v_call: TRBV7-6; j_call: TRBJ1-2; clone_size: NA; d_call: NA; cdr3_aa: CASSLSVTVNYGYTF; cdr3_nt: TGTGCCAGCAGCTTATCTGTCACCGTAAACTATGGCTACACCTTC
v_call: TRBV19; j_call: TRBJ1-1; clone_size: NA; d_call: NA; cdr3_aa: CASGPKPPIKTAQAFF; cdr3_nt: TGTGCCAGTGGACCTAAACCCCCAATCAAGACAGCTCAAGCTTTCTTT
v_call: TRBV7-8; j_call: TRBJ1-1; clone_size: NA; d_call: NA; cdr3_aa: CASRHPGRNTEAFF; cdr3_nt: TGTGCCAGCAGACATCCGGGACGGAACACTGAAGCTTTCTTT
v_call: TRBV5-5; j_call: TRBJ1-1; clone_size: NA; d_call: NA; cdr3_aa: CASSFAAGTEAFF; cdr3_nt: TGTGCCAGCAGCTTTGCGGCCGGCACTGAAGCTTTCTTT
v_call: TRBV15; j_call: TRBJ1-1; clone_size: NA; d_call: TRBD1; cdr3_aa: CATSRGTGYTEAFF; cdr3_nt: TGTGCCACCAGCAGAGGGACAGGGTACACTGAAGCTTTCTTT
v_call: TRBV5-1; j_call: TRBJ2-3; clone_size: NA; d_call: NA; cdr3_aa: CASSSNTDTQYF; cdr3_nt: TGCGCCAGCAGCTCGAACACAGATACGCAGTATTTT
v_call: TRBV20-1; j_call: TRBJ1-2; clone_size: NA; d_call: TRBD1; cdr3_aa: CSASYRGYGYTF; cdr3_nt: TGCAGTGCTAGTTACAGGGGCTATGGCTACACCTTC
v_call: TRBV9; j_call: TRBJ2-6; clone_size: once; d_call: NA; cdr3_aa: CASTPGLGLLVSGANVLTF; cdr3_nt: TGTGCCAGCACCCCCGGATTAGGATTATTGGTTTCTGGGGCCAACGTCCTGACTTTC
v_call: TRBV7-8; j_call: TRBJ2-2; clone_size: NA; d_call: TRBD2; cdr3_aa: CASSYNLAGAGGELFF; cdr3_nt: TGTGCCAGCAGCTATAATCTAGCGGGAGCCGGCGGGGAGCTGTTTTTT
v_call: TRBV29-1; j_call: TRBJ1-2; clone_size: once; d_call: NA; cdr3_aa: CSVDRGGYGYTF; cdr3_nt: TGCAGCGTTGACCGAGGGGGTTATGGCTACACCTTC
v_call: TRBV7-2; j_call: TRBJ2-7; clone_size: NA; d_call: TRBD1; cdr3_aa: CASTPSTGAHPYEQYF; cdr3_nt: TGTGCCAGCACCCCCTCGACAGGGGCACACCCCTACGAGCAGTACTTC
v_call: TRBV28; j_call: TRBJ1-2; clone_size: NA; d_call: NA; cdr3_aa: CASSLGSRVGLNGYTF; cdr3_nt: TGTGCCAGCAGTTTAGGATCCAGGGTCGGGCTAAATGGCTACACCTTC
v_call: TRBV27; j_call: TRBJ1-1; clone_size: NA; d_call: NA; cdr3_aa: CASMTWGVGTEAFF; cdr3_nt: TGTGCCTCCATGACCTGGGGCGTAGGCACTGAAGCTTTCTTT
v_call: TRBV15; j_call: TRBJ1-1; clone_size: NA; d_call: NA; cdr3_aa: CATSTQQGLNTEAFF; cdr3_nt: TGTGCCACCAGCACGCAACAGGGTCTGAACACTGAAGCTTTCTTT
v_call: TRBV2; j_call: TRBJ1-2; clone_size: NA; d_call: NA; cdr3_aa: CASGAFMSWERNYGYTF; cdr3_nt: TGTGCCAGCGGGGCTTTTATGTCGTGGGAGAGGAACTATGGCTACACCTTC
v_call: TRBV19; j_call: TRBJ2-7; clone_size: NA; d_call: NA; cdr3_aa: CASSIVRRPTFYEQYF; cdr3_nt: TGTGCCAGTAGTATAGTTAGACGGCCGACCTTCTACGAGCAGTACTTC
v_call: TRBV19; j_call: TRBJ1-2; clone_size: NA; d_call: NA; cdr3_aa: CASSIGVRGYTF; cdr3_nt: TGTGCCAGTAGTATAGGGGTTCGTGGCTACACCTTC
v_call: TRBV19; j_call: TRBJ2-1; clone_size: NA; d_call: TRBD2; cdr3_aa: CASSPTGLAGAEFF; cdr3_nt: TGTGCCAGTAGTCCCACGGGACTAGCGGGAGCGGAATTCTTC
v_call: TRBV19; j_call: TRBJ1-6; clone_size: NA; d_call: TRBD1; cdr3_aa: CASSWTGDSPLHF; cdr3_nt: TGTGCCAGTTCATGGACAGGGGATTCACCCCTCCACTTT
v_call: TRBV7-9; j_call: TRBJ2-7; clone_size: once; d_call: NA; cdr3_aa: CASSLVNNYEQYF; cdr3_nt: TGTGCCAGCAGCTTAGTAAACAACTACGAGCAGTACTTC
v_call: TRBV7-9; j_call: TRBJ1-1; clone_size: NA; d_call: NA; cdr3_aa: CASSLDSNTEAFF; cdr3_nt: TGTGCCAGCAGTCTAGATTCGAACACTGAAGCTTTCTTT